The 20 T cell receptor beta chains presented below share a single source sample, sequenced in a study of OX40 agonist ivuxolimab in advanced cancers. Libraries were prepared by immunoSEQ multiplex PCR; TCRdb keeps only in-frame clonotypes and omits some of them. The table lists roughly 150,000 clones, approximately 94% of them singletons. Source: CD4+ or CD8+ T cells sorted from blood, taken in a trial of the OX40 agonist ivuxolimab. Receptors originate from an adult with an advanced solid tumor such as melanoma, head and neck, liver or kidney cancer.

This rearrangement joins TRBV15 to TRBJ1-3; D not resolved. Germline values: CDR1 LNHNV, CDR2 YYDKDF (reference sequence). CDR3 length: 15 amino acids. Between the trimmed V and J ends, which lost 2 bases and 0 bases, there was a span of 8 bases. CDR3 protein: CATSRSTVSGNTIYF. The CDR3 DNA reads as TGTGCCACCAGCAGATCCACAGTCTCTGGAAACACCATATATTTT.

The rearrangement joins TRBV19 to TRBJ1-1; D is uncertain. This CDR3 spans 15 amino acids. Germline CDR1 and CDR2: LNHDA and SQIVND (reference sequence). V was pared by 6 bases and J by 4 bases, with 18 bases between. The CDR3 loop reads CASRSPLGLGTEAFF. The CDR3 nucleotides read TGTGCCAGTAGAAGTCCATTGGGGTTGGGCACTGAAGCTTTCTTT.

This chain joins TRBV7-9 and TRBJ2-7, with D perhaps matching TRBD1 (5 bases). Between the trimmed V and J ends, which lost 4 bases and 4 bases, there was a span of 11 bases. The length of the CDR3 is 13 residues. From germline, CDR1 is SEHNR and CDR2 FQNEAQ (reference sequence). For the CDR3, the DNA is TGTGCCAGCAGCTCCAGGGATGTGTACGAGCAGTACTTC. It codes for CASSSRDVYEQYF.

This clone was counted between two and nine times. This chain joins TRBV6-1 and TRBJ2-2; TRBD2 might be the D (5 bases). Germline V gene lookup returns CDR1 MNHNS and CDR2 SASEGT. Deletions cut 6 bases from V and 5 bases from J, with 10 bases between. CDR3 length equals 13 residues. The DNA of the CDR3 is TGTGCCAGCAGACTCTCGGGGACCGGGGAGCTGTTTTTT. It codes for CASRLSGTGELFF.

The chain is built from TRBV5-4 and TRBJ1-1; no clear D. The germline CDR1 and CDR2 sequences are SGHNT and YYREEE (reference sequence). The CDR3 has 13 residues. The ends were cut back, 0 bases at V and 2 bases at J, with 5 bases in the middle. This CDR3 reads CASSLEENTEAFF. DNA for the CDR3: TGTGCCAGCAGCTTGGAAGAAAACACTGAAGCTTTCTTT.

The V and J genes are TRBV2 and TRBJ2-3; D perhaps matches TRBD1 (7 bases). This CDR3 has 15 amino acids. Germline V gene sequence: CDR1 SNHLY, CDR2 FYNNEI. Between the trimmed V and J ends, which lost 6 bases and 1 base, there was a span of 14 bases. For the CDR3, the DNA is TGTGCCAGCAGACCCCAGGGGGGCCGCACAGATACGCAGTATTTT. Its translation is CASRPQGGRTDTQYF.

The V call is TRBV5-4, the J call TRBJ2-7; tentative D call: TRBD2 (5 bases). Trimming shortened V by 0 bases and J by 5 bases, and 15 bases separated the two germline ends. The CDR3 has 15 residues. From germline, CDR1 is SGHNT and CDR2 YYREEE (reference sequence). In nucleotides, the CDR3 is TGTGCCAGCAGCTTGGGAGGGTTAGGGCTCGACGAGCAGTACTTC. It yields the protein CASSLGGLGLDEQYF.

The chain carries TRBV6-6 and TRBJ1-4; the match to TRBD1 covers 7 bases. V gave up 9 bases and J gave up 2 bases; unmatched junction bases: 12. From germline, CDR1 is MNHNY and CDR2 SVGAGI (reference sequence). There are 16 residues in the CDR3. The CDR3, as DNA: TGTGCCAGTACCTACAGGGGTTCTACGACTAATGAAAAACTGTTTTTT. Translation gives CASTYRGSTTNEKLFF.

V usage is TRBV19 and J usage is TRBJ2-3; tentatively, D is TRBD2 (5 bases). V lost 8 bases and J lost 2, with 8 bases in between. CDR3 size: 12 residues. Germline V gene sequence: CDR1 LNHDA, CDR2 SQIVND (reference sequence). CDR3 protein: CASRDFTDTQYF. The DNA of the CDR3 is TGTGCCAGTCGGGATTTCACAGATACGCAGTATTTT. Variable domain in full (rest from reference TRBV19 and TRBJ2-3): DGGITQSPKYLFRKEGQNVTLSCEQNLNHDAMYWYRQDPGQGLRLIYYSQIVNDFQKGDIAEGYSVSREKKESFPLTVTSAQKNPTAFYLCASRDFTDTQYFGPGTRLTVL.

The chain links TRBV4-3 to TRBJ1-5; D is possibly TRBD1 (5 bases). The CDR3 sequence is 17 residues long. V lost 1 base to trimming and J lost 4 bases, with 17 bases between them. Per germline, CDR1 LGHNA and CDR2 YSLEER. CDR3 nucleotide sequence: TGCGCCAGCAGCCAAGCTACCGCGGGACCTTTTAATCAGCCCCAGCATTTT. Protein sequence: CASSQATAGPFNQPQHF.

The gene calls are TRBV5-6 and TRBJ2-7, with TRBD1 identical over 10 bases. Germline assignment: CDR1 SGHDT and CDR2 YYEEEE. The junction had 9 bases not matched to a gene; V was cut back by 3 bases and J by 6 bases. CDR3 size: 15 residues. The CDR3, as DNA: TGTGCCAGCAGCTCGGAAATGACAGGGGGCTTCGAGCAGTACTTC. This gives the protein CASSSEMTGGFEQYF.

The gene calls are TRBV10-3 and TRBJ1-2; tentative D call: TRBD1 (6 bases). Germline V gives CDR1 ENHRY, CDR2 SYGVKD. The CDR3 length is 17 residues. V was pared by 0 bases and J by 0 bases, with 14 bases between. The CDR3 nucleotides are TGTGCCATCAGTGAGTCGAAGACAGGCACAGCTAACTATGGCTACACCTTC. It is translated as CAISESKTGTANYGYTF.

This sequence joins TRBV10-3 and TRBJ2-3, with a weak D call TRBD2 (5 bases). The CDR3 is 15 amino acids. Germline values: CDR1 ENHRY, CDR2 SYGVKD. The ends were cut back, 2 bases at V and 6 bases at J, with 15 bases in the middle. The CDR3 region has the DNA TGTGCCATCAGTGAGCCTGAGGGCCTACGGGATACGCAGTATTTT. Amino acid sequence: CAISEPEGLRDTQYF.

This chain joins TRBV14 and TRBJ1-1; D is perhaps TRBD1 (6 bases). The germline V gene encodes CDR1 SGHDN and CDR2 FVKESK. The V end lost 1 base, the J end lost 0 bases, and 9 bases lay between the germline ends. This CDR3 comprises 15 residues. The DNA for the CDR3 is TGTGCCAGCAGCCAAGGGGGGCCCATGAACACTGAAGCTTTCTTT. It is translated as CASSQGGPMNTEAFF.

The rearrangement uses TRBV18 and TRBJ2-1; no reliable D call. Trimming shortened V by 1 base and J by 0 bases, and 13 bases separated the two germline ends. CDR1 is KGHSH and CDR2 is LQKENI in the germline V gene. The CDR3 contains 17 residues. DNA for the CDR3: TGTGCCAGCTCACCACTTGAGTTTAGCTTCTCCTACAATGAGCAGTTCTTC. Its translation is CASSPLEFSFSYNEQFF.

The V call is TRBV21-1, the J call TRBJ2-5. TRBV21-1 is a pseudogene locus. The CDR3 length is 12 residues. Written as DNA, the CDR3 is TGTGCCAGCAGGGACCGCCAAGAGACCCAGTACTTC. Its protein product is CASRDRQETQYF.

The chain links TRBV7-3 to TRBJ2-5; D assignment may be TRBD1 or TRBD2 (5 bases each). V lost 2 bases and J 4 bases, leaving 14 bases between the germline ends. Germline V lookup: CDR1 SGHTA, CDR2 FQGTGA. The CDR3 is 15 residues long. The DNA of the CDR3 is TGTGCCAGCAGCTTATTCGGGGACCCTTCAGAGACCCAGTACTTC. Its translation: CASSLFGDPSETQYF.

The genes are TRBV18 and TRBJ1-1; D remains unclear. V gave up 6 bases and J gave up 0 bases, with 14 bases separating them. The CDR3 contains 15 residues. Germline assignment: CDR1 KGHSH and CDR2 LQKENI. DNA for the CDR3: TGTGCCAGCTCTCGTCAGTCTTTGGTGAACACTGAAGCTTTCTTT. Amino acids: CASSRQSLVNTEAFF.

The rearrangement links TRBV10-3 to TRBJ2-7, with 7 positions matching TRBD2. This CDR3 has 12 residues. J lost 1 base, V lost 8 bases, and 2 bases had no gene match. The germline gives CDR1 ENHRY, CDR2 SYGVKD. The CDR3, as DNA: TGTGCCATCGGGACTACATCCTACGAGCAGTACTTC. Encoded protein: CAIGTTSYEQYF.

The chain couples TRBV4-1 to TRBJ2-2; no clear D. Trimming removed 4 bases at V and 1 base at J, with 7 bases between. CDR3 size: 14 residues. Germline assignment: CDR1 MGHRA and CDR2 YSYEKL. Written as DNA, the CDR3 is TGCGCCAGCAGCCCAACTAAGAACACCGGGGAGCTGTTTTTT. Its translation: CASSPTKNTGELFF.